This T cell receptor (beta chain) appears in the sequencing data of a study of blood T cell repertoires in COVID-19. Study context: COVID-19 samples collected from the United States, Italy and Spain covered acute and convalescent phases. PBMCs, B-cell-depleted T cells, or T cells were the source of the cDNA or gDNA that made up the material.

Unmatched junction bases numbered 3, after V lost 1 base and J lost 1 base. Per the germline V gene, CDR1 is SGHAT and CDR2 is FQNNGV. This CDR3 comprises 15 residues. This clone appeared once. In the original workflow: Amplification with reference gene primers provided the estimates of nucleated cell counts. Assay used: immunoSEQ multiplex PCR; TCRdb lists only in-frame clones, some missing. That table is the source of V, J and clone size, and D and trimming were worked out from the DNA. The sample holds about 260,000 clones, 90% seen once. The clonotype was recovered from a woman between 40 and 55 years old with acute or convalescent COVID-19. The chain has TRBV11-2 and TRBJ2-5; 7 bases match TRBD2. The sample consisted of peripheral blood. CDR3 sequence: CASSLGGGSQETQYF. The CDR3 nucleotides are TGTGCCAGCAGCTTAGGGGGGGGTTCCCAAGAGACCCAGTACTTC.